These T cell receptor beta chains were read from a single sample in a study of shared clonotypes between healthy human individuals. Sequencing was performed with immunoSEQ multiplex PCR; in TCRdb, only in-frame clones are kept and a portion is missing. The sample has about 1.5 million clones; about 98% are singletons. The sample taken for sequencing was naive CD4+ T cells sorted from blood. All receptors come from a man aged 25-45 years in good health. Both conserved end residues are trimmed from each CDR3. Each record gives: clone size, J gene, V gene, CDR3 protein. Expanded clones get a size class; other rows say once, few or many, or leave the size out.

>.|TRBJ2-5|TRBV5-6
ASMLRGPQGTQY
>.|TRBJ2-2|TRBV7-2
ASRGGRTTGELF
>.|TRBJ2-3|TRBV2
ASRKTGDTQY
>.|TRBJ2-5|TRBV7-2
ASSFSAGVETQY
>once|TRBJ1-5|TRBV28
ASTTKGYQPQH
>.|TRBJ2-1|TRBV19
ASSIPPTYNEQF
>once|TRBJ2-7|TRBV18
ASSPPHRVGYEQY
>.|TRBJ2-5|TRBV5-1
ASSFRGARETQY
>.|TRBJ2-7|TRBV10-3
AISDWSADRESYEQY
>.|TRBJ1-4|TRBV18
ASSPVGGTGGEKLF
>.|TRBJ2-3|TRBV5-1
ASSRLAGDTDTQY
>.|TRBJ1-5|TRBV29-1
SVATGVGSNQPQH
>once|TRBJ2-7|TRBV18
ASSPRGFGQVPNEQY
>.|TRBJ1-2|TRBV27
ASSLYAGYGYT
>.|TRBJ1-4|TRBV29-1
SVAVRGEDEKLF
>.|TRBJ1-2|TRBV5-1
ASSVTTGNYGYT
>.|TRBJ2-1|TRBV5-1
ASSQRGVGENEQF
>.|TRBJ2-7|TRBV10-1
ASSESRELEQY
>.|TRBJ2-2|TRBV10-3
AIMRGADTGELF
>.|TRBJ2-5|TRBV18
ASSPMVETQY
>.|TRBJ1-2|TRBV10-3
AISESSSFYGYT
>.|TRBJ2-1|TRBV5-6
ASSPQIPLRLYNEQF
>.|TRBJ1-2|TRBV14
ASSQDRGTIYGYT
>.|TRBJ1-2|TRBV2
ASSTGTNYGYT
>once|TRBJ1-2|TRBV10-2
ASSAGVGGYT
>.|TRBJ2-5|TRBV5-4
ASSSGTNKETQY
>.|TRBJ2-3|TRBV7-2
ASRLRDTRDTQY
>.|TRBJ2-7|TRBV5-4
ASSLEPAYEQY
>.|TRBJ2-7|TRBV5-6
ASSRPSGEQY
>.|TRBJ2-2|TRBV4-3
ASSQEGVGELF
>.|TRBJ1-3|TRBV2
ASSEAVSGNTIY
>.|TRBJ2-7|TRBV13
ASSQGLAAKIEQY
>.|TRBJ1-2|TRBV6-1
ASSAGTGYDGYT
>.|TRBJ2-7|TRBV9
ASSVAGQGVPYEQY
>.|TRBJ2-3|TRBV7-6
ASSLSGRTDTQY
>.|TRBJ2-7|TRBV28
ASSPQGIGSYEQY
>.|TRBJ1-2|TRBV19
ASSMGRANYGYT
>.|TRBJ2-7|TRBV19
ASSIRVPSYEQY
>.|TRBJ2-3|TRBV7-9
AHLGGRSTDTQY
>.|TRBJ1-1|TRBV4-1
ASSQDREGRTEAF
>.|TRBJ1-1|TRBV9
ASSARPGGTGGADSEAF
>.|TRBJ2-3|TRBV12-2
ASRSPGGGRDTQY
>.|TRBJ2-7|TRBV7-8
ASSLGESHEQY
>.|TRBJ2-3|TRBV5-1
ASSLGGLAENTDTQY
>.|TRBJ1-1|TRBV5-5
ASAGQGATEAF